Each of the 3 T cell receptor beta chains below was sequenced from the same sample in a study of cytomegalovirus exposure and HLA in healthy donors. The primer mix had 60 Vbeta and 13 Jbeta primers. TCRdb keeps only in-frame clones here, not all; method: immunoSEQ multiplex PCR. This sample yields 160,000 or so clones, of which more than 80% are seen a single time; roughly 4.9% belongs to the top ten. The sample consisted of PBMCs. These receptors were taken from a woman between 18 and 29 years old in good health and CMV-seropositive.

The chain carries TRBV7-8 and TRBJ2-3, with unresolved D. CDR1 and CDR2 from the germline V gene are SGHVS and FQNEAQ. Between the trimmed V and J ends, which lost 5 bases and 0 bases, there was a span of 12 bases. This CDR3 is built from 15 residues. CDR3 in amino acids: CASSPGSISTDTQYF. Written as DNA, the CDR3 is TGTGCCAGCAGCCCAGGCTCTATTAGCACAGATACGCAGTATTTT.

The chain couples TRBV30 to TRBJ1-3; TRBD1 aligns across 10 bases. Germline lookup yields CDR1 GTSNPN and CDR2 SVGIG (reference sequence). This CDR3 spans 14 amino acids. V gave up 4 bases and J gave up 9 bases; unmatched junction bases: 9. CDR3 DNA sequence: TGTGCCTGGAAGACCGGGACAGGGGACCCCACCATATATTTT. It is translated as CAWKTGTGDPTIYF.

V and J are TRBV11-3 and TRBJ1-1; 8 positions agree with TRBD1. The V gene end was trimmed by 4 bases and the J gene end by 7 bases; junction bases not matched to a gene: 5. CDR3 length equals 13 residues. The germline CDR1 and CDR2 sequences are SGHNT and YENEEA. CDR3 residues: CASSSHRGGEAFF. In DNA form, the CDR3 reads TGTGCCAGCAGCTCCCACAGGGGGGGTGAAGCTTTCTTT.